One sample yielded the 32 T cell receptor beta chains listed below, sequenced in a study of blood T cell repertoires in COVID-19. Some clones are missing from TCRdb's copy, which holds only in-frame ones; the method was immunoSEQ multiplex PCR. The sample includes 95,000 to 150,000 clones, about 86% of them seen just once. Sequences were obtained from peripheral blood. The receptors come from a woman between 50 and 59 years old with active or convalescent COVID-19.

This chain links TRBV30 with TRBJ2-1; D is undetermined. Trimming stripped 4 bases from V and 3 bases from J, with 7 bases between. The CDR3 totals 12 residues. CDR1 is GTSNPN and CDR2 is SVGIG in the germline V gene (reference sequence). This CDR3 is CAWTSNYNEQFF. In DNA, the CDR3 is TGTGCCTGGACTTCTAACTACAATGAGCAGTTCTTC.

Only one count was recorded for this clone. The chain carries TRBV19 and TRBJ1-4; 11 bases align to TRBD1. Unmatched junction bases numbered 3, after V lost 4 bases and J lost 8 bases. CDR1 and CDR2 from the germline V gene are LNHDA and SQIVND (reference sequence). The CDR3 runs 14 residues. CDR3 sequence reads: CASSTGTGGEKLFF. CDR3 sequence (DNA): TGTGCCAGTAGTACCGGGACAGGGGGGGAAAAACTGTTTTTT. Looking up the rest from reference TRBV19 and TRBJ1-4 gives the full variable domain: DGGITQSPKYLFRKEGQNVTLSCEQNLNHDAMYWYRQDPGQGLRLIYYSQIVNDFQKGDIAEGYSVSREKKESFPLTVTSAQKNPTAFYLCASSTGTGGEKLFFGSGTQLSVL.

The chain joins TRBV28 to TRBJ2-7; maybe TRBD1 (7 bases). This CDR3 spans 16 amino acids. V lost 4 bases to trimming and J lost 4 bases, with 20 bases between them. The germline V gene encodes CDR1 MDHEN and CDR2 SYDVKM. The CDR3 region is CASSWGPGGFTYEQYF. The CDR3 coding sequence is TGTGCCAGCAGTTGGGGGCCAGGGGGGTTCACATACGAGCAGTACTTC.

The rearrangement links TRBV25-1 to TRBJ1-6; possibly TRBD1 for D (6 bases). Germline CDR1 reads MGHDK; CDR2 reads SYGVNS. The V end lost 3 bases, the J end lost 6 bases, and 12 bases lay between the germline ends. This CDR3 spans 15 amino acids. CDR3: CASSEGGAANSPLHF. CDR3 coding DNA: TGTGCCAGCAGTGAGGGGGGGGCAGCTAATTCACCCCTCCACTTT.

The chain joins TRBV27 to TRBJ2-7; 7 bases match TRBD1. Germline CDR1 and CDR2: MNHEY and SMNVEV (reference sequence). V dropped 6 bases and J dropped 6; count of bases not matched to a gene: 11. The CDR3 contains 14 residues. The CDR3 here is CASSLGTVGPEQYF. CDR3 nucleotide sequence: TGTGCCAGCAGCCTTGGGACAGTTGGCCCCGAGCAGTACTTC.

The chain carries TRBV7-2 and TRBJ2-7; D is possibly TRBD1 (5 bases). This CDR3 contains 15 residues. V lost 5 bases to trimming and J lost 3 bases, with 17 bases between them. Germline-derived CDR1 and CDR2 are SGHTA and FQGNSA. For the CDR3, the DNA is TGTGCCAGCAGCCCCGCTCATAGGGGCGGCTACGAGCAGTACTTC. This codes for CASSPAHRGGYEQYF.

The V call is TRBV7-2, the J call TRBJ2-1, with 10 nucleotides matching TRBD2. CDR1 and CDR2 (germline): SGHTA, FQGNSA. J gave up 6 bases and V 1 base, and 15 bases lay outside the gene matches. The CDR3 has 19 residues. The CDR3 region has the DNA TGTGCCAGCAGCTTAGGTCCCCCCGCCTCTAGCGGGAGTACCAATGAGCAGTTCTTC. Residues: CASSLGPPASSGSTNEQFF. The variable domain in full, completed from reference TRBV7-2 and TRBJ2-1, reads GAGVSQSPSNKVTEKGKDVELRCDPISGHTALYWYRQSLGQGLEFLIYFQGNSAPDKSGLPSDRFSAERTGGSVSTLTIQRTQQEDSAVYLCASSLGPPASSGSTNEQFFGPGTRLTVL.

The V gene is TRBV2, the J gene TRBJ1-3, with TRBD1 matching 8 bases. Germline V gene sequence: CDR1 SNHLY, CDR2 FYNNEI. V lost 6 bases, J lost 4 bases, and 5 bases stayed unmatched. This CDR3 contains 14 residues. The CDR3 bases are TGTGCCAGCAGGGACAGGGCTGGAGGAAACACCATATATTTT. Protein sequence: CASRDRAGGNTIYF.

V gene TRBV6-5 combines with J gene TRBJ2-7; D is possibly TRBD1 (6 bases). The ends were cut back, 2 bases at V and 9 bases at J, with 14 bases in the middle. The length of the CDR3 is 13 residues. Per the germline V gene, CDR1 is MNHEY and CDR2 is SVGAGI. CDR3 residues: CASSYNRESRQYF. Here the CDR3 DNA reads TGTGCCAGCAGTTACAACAGGGAATCCCGGCAGTACTTC.

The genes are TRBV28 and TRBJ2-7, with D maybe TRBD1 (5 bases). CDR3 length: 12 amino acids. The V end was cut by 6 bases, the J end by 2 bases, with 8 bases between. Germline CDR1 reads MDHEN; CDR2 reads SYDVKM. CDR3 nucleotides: TGTGCCAGCAGATTGGACACCTACGAGCAGTACTTC. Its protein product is CASRLDTYEQYF.

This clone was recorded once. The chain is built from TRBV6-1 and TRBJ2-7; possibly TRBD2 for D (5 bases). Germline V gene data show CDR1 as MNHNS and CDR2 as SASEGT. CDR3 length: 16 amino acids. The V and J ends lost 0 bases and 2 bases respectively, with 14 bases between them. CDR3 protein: CASSEAKRLRAYEQYF. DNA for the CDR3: TGTGCCAGCAGTGAAGCGAAGAGACTAAGGGCCTACGAGCAGTACTTC.

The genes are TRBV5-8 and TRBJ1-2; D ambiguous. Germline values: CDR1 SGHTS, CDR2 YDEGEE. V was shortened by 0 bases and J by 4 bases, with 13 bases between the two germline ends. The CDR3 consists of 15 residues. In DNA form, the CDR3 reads TGTGCCAGCAGCTTGGAGGGAGTCCCCCGCTATGGCTACACCTTC. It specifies CASSLEGVPRYGYTF.

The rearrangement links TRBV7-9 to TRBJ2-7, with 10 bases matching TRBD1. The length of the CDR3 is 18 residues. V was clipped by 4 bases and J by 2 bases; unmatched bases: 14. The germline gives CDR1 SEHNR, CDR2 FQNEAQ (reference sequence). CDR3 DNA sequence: TGTGCCAGCAGCTCCTCCGGGACAGGGGCCTCGATCCCCTACGAGCAGTACTTC. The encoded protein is CASSSSGTGASIPYEQYF.

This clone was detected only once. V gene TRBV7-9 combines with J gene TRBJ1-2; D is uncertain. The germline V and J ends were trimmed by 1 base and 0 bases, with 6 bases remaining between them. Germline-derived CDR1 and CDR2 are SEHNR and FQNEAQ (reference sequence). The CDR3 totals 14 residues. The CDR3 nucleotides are TGTGCCAGCAGCTTAGATCCAACTAACTATGGCTACACCTTC. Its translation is CASSLDPTNYGYTF.

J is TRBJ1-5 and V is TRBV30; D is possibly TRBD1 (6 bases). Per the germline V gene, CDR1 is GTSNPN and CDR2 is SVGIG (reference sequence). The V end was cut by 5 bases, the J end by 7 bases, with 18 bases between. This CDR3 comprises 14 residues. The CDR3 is CAWGSGDGTQPQHF. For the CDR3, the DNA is TGTGCCTGGGGCTCAGGGGATGGAACACAGCCCCAGCATTTT.

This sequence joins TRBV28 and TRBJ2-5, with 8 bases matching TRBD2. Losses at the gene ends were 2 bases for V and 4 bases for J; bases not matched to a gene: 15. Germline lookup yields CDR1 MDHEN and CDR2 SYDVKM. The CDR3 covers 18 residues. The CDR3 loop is CASSLIVGGAGGLETQYF. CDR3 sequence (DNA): TGTGCCAGCAGTTTAATCGTCGGAGGTGCGGGAGGACTAGAGACCCAGTACTTC.

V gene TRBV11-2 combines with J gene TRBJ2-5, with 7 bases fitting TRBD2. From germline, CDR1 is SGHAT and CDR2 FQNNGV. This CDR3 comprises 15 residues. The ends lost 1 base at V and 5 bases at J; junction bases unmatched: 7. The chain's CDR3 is CASSLVGGSFETQYF. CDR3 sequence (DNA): TGTGCCAGCAGCTTAGTAGGCGGGAGCTTTGAGACCCAGTACTTC.

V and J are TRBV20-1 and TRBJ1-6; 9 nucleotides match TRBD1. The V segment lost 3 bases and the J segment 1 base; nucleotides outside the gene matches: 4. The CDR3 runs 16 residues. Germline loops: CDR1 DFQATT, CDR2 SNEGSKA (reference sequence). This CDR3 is CSASPGQGSYNSPLHF. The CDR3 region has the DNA TGCAGTGCTAGTCCGGGACAGGGTTCCTATAATTCACCCCTCCACTTT.

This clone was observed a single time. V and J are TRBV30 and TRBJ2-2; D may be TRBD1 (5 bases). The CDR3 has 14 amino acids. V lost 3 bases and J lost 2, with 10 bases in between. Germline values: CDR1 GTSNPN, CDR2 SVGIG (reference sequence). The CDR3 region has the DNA TGTGCCTGGAGGGGGCTAGGAAACACCGGGGAGCTGTTTTTT. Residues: CAWRGLGNTGELFF.

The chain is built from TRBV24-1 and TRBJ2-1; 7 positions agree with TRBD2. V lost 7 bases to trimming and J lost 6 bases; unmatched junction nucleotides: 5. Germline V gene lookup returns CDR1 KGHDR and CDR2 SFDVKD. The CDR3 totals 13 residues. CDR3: CATRGRGTNEQFF. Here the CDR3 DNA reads TGTGCCACCAGGGGGCGGGGGACCAATGAGCAGTTCTTC.

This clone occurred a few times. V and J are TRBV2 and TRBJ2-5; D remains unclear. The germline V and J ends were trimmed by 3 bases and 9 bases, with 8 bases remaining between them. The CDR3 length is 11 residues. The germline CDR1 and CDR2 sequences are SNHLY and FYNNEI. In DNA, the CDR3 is TGTGCCAGCAGTGATCTAACAGCCCAGTACTTC. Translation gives CASSDLTAQYF.

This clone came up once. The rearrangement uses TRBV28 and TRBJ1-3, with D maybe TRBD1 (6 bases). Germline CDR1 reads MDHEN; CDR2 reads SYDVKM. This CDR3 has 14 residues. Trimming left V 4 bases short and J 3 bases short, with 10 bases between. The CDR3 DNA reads TGTGCCAGCAGTTCGCCCAGGGGTGGAAACACCATATATTTT. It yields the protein CASSSPRGGNTIYF.

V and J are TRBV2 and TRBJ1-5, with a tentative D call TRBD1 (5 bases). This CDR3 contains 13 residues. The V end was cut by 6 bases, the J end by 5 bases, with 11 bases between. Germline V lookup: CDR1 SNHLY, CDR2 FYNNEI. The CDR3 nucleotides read TGTGCCAGCAGGGGAGGGGATCATCAGCCCCAGCATTTT. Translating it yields CASRGGDHQPQHF.

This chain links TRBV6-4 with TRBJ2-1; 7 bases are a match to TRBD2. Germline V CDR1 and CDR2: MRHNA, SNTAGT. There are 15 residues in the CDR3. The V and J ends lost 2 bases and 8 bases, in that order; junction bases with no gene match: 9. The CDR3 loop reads CASSDAVGGRYEQFF. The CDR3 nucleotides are TGTGCCAGCAGTGACGCGGTGGGAGGGCGGTATGAGCAGTTCTTC.

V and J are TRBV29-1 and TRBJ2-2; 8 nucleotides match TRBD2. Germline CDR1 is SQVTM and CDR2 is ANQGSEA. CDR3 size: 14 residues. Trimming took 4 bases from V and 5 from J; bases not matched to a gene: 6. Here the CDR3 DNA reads TGCAGCGTTGGGAGCGGGAGTGATACCGGGGAGCTGTTTTTT. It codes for CSVGSGSDTGELFF.

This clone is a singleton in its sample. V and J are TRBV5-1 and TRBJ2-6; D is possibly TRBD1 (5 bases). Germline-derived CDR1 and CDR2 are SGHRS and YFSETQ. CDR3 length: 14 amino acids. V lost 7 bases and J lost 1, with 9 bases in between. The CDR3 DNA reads TGCGCCAGCCAGACAGTGTCTGGGGCCAACGTCCTGACTTTC. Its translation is CASQTVSGANVLTF. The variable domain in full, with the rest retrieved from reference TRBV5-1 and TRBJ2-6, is KAGVTQTPRYLIKTRGQQVTLSCSPISGHRSVSWYQQTPGQGLQFLFEYFSETQRNKGNFPGRFSGRQFSNSRSEMNVSTLELGDSALYLCASQTVSGANVLTFGAGSRLTVL.

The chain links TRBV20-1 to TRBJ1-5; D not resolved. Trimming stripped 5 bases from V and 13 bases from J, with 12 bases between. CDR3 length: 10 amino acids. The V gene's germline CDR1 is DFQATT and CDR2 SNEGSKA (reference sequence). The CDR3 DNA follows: TGCAGTGCTCGAACCAGTACACAGCATTTT. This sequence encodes CSARTSTQHF.

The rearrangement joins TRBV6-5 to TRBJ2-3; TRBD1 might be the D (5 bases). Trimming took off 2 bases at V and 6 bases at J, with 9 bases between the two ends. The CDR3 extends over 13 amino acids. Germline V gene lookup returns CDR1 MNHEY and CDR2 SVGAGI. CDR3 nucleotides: TGTGCCAGCAGTTACGGCAGGGCCGATACGCAGTATTTT. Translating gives CASSYGRADTQYF.

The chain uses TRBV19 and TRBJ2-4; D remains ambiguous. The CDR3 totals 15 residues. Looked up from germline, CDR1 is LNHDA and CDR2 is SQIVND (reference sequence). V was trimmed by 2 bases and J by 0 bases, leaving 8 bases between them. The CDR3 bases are TGTGCCAGTAGTATAAACCCGGGAGCCAAAAACATTCAGTACTTC. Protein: CASSINPGAKNIQYF.

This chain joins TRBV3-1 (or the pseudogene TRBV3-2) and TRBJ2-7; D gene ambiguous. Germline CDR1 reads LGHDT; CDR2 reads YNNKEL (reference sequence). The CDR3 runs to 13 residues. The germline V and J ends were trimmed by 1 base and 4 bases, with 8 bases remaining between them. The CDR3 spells CASSQAPAYEQYF. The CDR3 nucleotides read TGTGCCAGCAGCCAAGCCCCAGCGTACGAGCAGTACTTC.

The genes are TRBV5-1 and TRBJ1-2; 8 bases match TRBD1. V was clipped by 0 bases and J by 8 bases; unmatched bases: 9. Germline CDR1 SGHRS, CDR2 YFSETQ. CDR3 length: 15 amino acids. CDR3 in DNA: TGCGCCAGCAGCTTGGCAGGGGGCGCGACTGACGGCTACACCTTC. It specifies CASSLAGGATDGYTF. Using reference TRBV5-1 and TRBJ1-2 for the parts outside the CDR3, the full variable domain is KAGVTQTPRYLIKTRGQQVTLSCSPISGHRSVSWYQQTPGQGLQFLFEYFSETQRNKGNFPGRFSGRQFSNSRSEMNVSTLELGDSALYLCASSLAGGATDGYTFGSGTRLTVV.

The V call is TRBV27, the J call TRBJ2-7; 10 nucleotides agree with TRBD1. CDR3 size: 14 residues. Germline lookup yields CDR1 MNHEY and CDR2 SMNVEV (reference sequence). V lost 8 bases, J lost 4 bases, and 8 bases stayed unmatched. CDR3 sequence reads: CASPGTGVVYEQYF. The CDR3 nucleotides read TGTGCCAGCCCCGGGACAGGGGTTGTGTACGAGCAGTACTTC.